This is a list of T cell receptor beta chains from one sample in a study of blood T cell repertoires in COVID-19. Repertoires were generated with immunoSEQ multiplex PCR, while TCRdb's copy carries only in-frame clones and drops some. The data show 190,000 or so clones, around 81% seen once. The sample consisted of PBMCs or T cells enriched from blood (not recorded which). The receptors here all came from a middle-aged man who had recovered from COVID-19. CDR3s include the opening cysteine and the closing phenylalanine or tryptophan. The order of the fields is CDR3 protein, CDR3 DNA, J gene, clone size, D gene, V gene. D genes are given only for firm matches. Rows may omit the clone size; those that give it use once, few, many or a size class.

CASSRDNPGNTEAFF TGTGCCAGCAGCCGAGACAACCCCGGGAACACTGAAGCTTTCTTT TRBJ1-1 once NA TRBV5-4
CASSSYRQTDGYGYTF TGTGCCAGCAGCTCGTACCGACAGACGGACGGCTATGGCTACACCTTC TRBJ1-2 NA NA TRBV7-2
CASSGGGDQPQHF TGTGCCAGTAGTGGGGGAGGGGATCAGCCCCAGCATTTT TRBJ1-5 NA NA TRBV19
CASSPPRGRFLNTEAFF TGTGCCAGCAGTCCACCCAGGGGGCGCTTCCTGAACACTGAAGCTTTCTTT TRBJ1-1 NA TRBD1 TRBV27
CASSTPGDVSYEQYF TGTGCCAGCAGTACCCCCGGAGACGTTTCCTACGAGCAGTACTTC TRBJ2-7 NA NA TRBV6-2/TRBV6-3
CASSRRGGEANTGELFF TGCGCCAGCAGTAGGCGGGGAGGTGAGGCGAACACCGGGGAGCTGTTTTTT TRBJ2-2 NA NA TRBV5-1
CASSVQGGTEAFF TGCGCCAGCAGCGTACAGGGGGGTACTGAAGCTTTCTTT TRBJ1-1 NA TRBD1 TRBV5-1
CASSGGSGNTIYF TGTGCCAGCAGCGGAGGGTCTGGAAACACCATATATTTT TRBJ1-3 NA NA TRBV9
CASVWDSQARGAYEQYF TGCGCCAGTGTCTGGGACAGCCAGGCGCGGGGGGCCTACGAGCAGTACTTC TRBJ2-7 NA NA TRBV10-2
CASSGPGQGKSEQFF TGCGCCAGCAGTGGACCGGGACAGGGGAAAAGTGAGCAGTTCTTC TRBJ2-1 NA TRBD1 TRBV10-1
CASSLDGGTQYF TGTGCCAGCAGCTTGGACGGAGGGACCCAGTACTTC TRBJ2-5 NA NA TRBV5-5
CASSQDDSLTGELFF TGCGCCAGCAGCCAGGATGATAGCCTCACCGGGGAGCTGTTTTTT TRBJ2-2 NA NA TRBV4-3
CASSPPFGRRSTEAFF TGTGCCAGTAGTCCCCCGTTCGGGAGGAGGAGCACTGAAGCTTTCTTT TRBJ1-1 NA NA TRBV19
CSVEEEGNEQFF TGCAGCGTTGAAGAGGAGGGCAATGAGCAGTTCTTC TRBJ2-1 NA NA TRBV29-1
CASSFPGFYGYTF TGTGCCAGCAGTTTCCCGGGTTTCTATGGCTACACCTTC TRBJ1-2 NA NA TRBV27
CATSGPRDTQYF TGTGCCACCTCTGGCCCCCGCGATACGCAGTATTTT TRBJ2-3 NA NA TRBV24-1
CASSLATLSGANVLTF TGTGCCAGCAGCTTAGCTACTCTCTCTGGGGCCAACGTCCTGACTTTC TRBJ2-6 once NA TRBV7-8
CASSLQFSMNTEAFF TGTGCCAGCAGCTTACAGTTCTCGATGAACACTGAAGCTTTCTTT TRBJ1-1 NA NA TRBV7-2
CASSEVQVNTGELFF TGTGCCAGCAGTGAAGTGCAGGTTAACACCGGGGAGCTGTTTTTT TRBJ2-2 NA NA TRBV2
CASSLEGRGAPEAFF TGTGCCAGCAGCTTAGAGGGGAGGGGAGCGCCTGAAGCTTTCTTT TRBJ1-1 NA NA TRBV7-2
CASSYTGQVNSPLHF TGTGCCAGCAGTTACACCGGACAGGTTAATTCACCCCTCCACTTT TRBJ1-6 few TRBD1 TRBV6-5
CASSPRSSGNTIYF TGTGCCAGCAGCCCGCGATCCTCTGGAAACACCATATATTTT TRBJ1-3 few NA TRBV13
CAISHYSGEKLFF TGTGCCATCTCTCACTATTCCGGTGAAAAACTGTTTTTT TRBJ1-4 NA NA TRBV10-3
CASSENRGYEQYF TGTGCCAGCAGCGAGAACAGGGGCTACGAGCAGTACTTC TRBJ2-7 NA TRBD1 TRBV27
CASSSFYGTGGHEQYF TGTGCCAGCAGCTCATTCTACGGGACAGGGGGCCACGAGCAGTACTTC TRBJ2-7 NA TRBD1 TRBV7-2
CATSTGQGLNQPQHF TGTGCCACCAGTACGGGACAGGGGCTCAATCAGCCCCAGCATTTT TRBJ1-5 NA TRBD1 TRBV24-1
CASSPERGLNYGYTF TGTGCCAGCAGCCCGGAGAGGGGGCTGAACTATGGCTACACCTTC TRBJ1-2 NA TRBD1 TRBV7-8
CASSTWTGGFYGYTF TGTGCCAGCAGCACGTGGACAGGGGGGTTCTATGGCTACACCTTC TRBJ1-2 NA TRBD1 TRBV7-9
CSVHGGHRGETQYF TGCAGCGTTCACGGCGGACACCGTGGAGAGACCCAGTACTTC TRBJ2-5 NA NA TRBV29-1
CASTRQGAQEQFF TGTGCCAGCACCCGACAGGGGGCGCAGGAGCAGTTCTTC TRBJ2-1 NA TRBD1 TRBV2
CASSLGTGTGYTF TGTGCCAGCAGTCTCGGGACAGGGACTGGCTACACCTTC TRBJ1-2 NA TRBD1 TRBV2
CASSQDGGTGRNTIYF TGTGCCAGCAGCCAAGACGGCGGGACAGGTCGAAACACCATATATTTT TRBJ1-3 NA TRBD1 TRBV3-1/TRBV3-2
CASSSGLAGAKNIQYF TGTGCCAGTAGTTCGGGACTAGCGGGGGCCAAAAACATTCAGTACTTC TRBJ2-4 NA TRBD2 TRBV19
CASSQETISGETDTQYF TGCGCCAGCAGCCAAGAGACGATTAGCGGGGAGACAGATACGCAGTATTTT TRBJ2-3 NA TRBD2 TRBV4-1
CSVVPLAVGTDTQYF TGCAGCGTTGTTCCCCTAGCGGTAGGCACAGATACGCAGTATTTT TRBJ2-3 NA TRBD2 TRBV29-1
CASSTAGTGPGELFF TGTGCCAGCAGTACGGCCGGGACAGGGCCCGGGGAGCTGTTTTTT TRBJ2-2 NA TRBD1 TRBV5-4
CASSDGTARRTF TGCGCCAGCAGTGACGGGACAGCCCGTCGTACCTTC TRBJ1-2 NA TRBD1 TRBV10-1
CSAILPGYYGYTF TGCAGCGCGATACTACCAGGGTACTATGGCTACACCTTC TRBJ1-2 NA NA TRBV29-1
CASSEAQVTYEQYF TGTGCCAGCAGTGAAGCGCAGGTAACCTACGAGCAGTACTTC TRBJ2-7 NA NA TRBV2
CASSQGGQMMNTEAFF TGCGCCAGCAGCCAAGGGGGACAGATGATGAACACTGAAGCTTTCTTT TRBJ1-1 NA TRBD1 TRBV4-1
CASSTGGNTEAFF TGTGCCAGTAGTACGGGGGGGAACACTGAAGCTTTCTTT TRBJ1-1 NA NA TRBV19
CSVKAPEAFF TGCAGCGTGAAAGCTCCCGAAGCTTTCTTT TRBJ1-1 few NA TRBV29-1
CASSERSGGYTF TGTGCCAGCAGTGAAAGGTCAGGCGGCTACACCTTC TRBJ1-2 few NA TRBV2
CSASVEGYTF TGCAGTGCTAGCGTAGAAGGCTACACCTTC TRBJ1-2 NA NA TRBV20-1
CASSQGQGAEKLFF TGTGCCAGCAGCCAAGGACAGGGGGCTGAAAAACTGTTTTTT TRBJ1-4 NA TRBD1 TRBV5-6
CASSQEIYRRLNTEAFF TGTGCCAGCAGCCAAGAAATTTATCGCAGATTGAACACTGAAGCTTTCTTT TRBJ1-1 NA NA TRBV3-1/TRBV3-2
CASSLQDSATGELFF TGTGCCAGCAGCCTCCAGGATAGCGCCACCGGGGAGCTGTTTTTT TRBJ2-2 NA NA TRBV6-2/TRBV6-3
CASRLSSNSPLHF TGTGCCAGTAGGTTGTCCTCTAATTCACCCCTCCACTTT TRBJ1-6 NA NA TRBV19
CASSVLAGGSGELFF TGTGCCAGCAGTGTGCTAGCGGGGGGTTCCGGGGAGCTGTTTTTT TRBJ2-2 once TRBD2 TRBV28